One sample yielded the 18 T cell receptor beta chains listed below, sequenced in a study of OX40 agonist ivuxolimab in advanced cancers. Sequenced by immunoSEQ multiplex PCR; TCRdb stores in-frame clones only, minus some. The repertoire holds over 60,000 clones, with approximately 86% as singletons. The starting material was CD4+ or CD8+ T cells sorted from blood, obtained in a trial of the OX40 agonist ivuxolimab. All receptors derive from an adult with an advanced solid tumor such as melanoma, head and neck, liver or kidney cancer.

The genes are TRBV9 and TRBJ1-6; TRBD1 is a possible D gene (5 bases). In germline, CDR1 is SGDLS, CDR2 YYNGEE. V was clipped by 1 base and J by 10 bases, with 12 bases between them. This CDR3 spans 14 amino acids. The CDR3 coding sequence is TGTGCCAGCAGCGTAAGTCAGGGCCGATCACCCCTCCACTTT. This gives the protein CASSVSQGRSPLHF.

V is TRBV19 and J is TRBJ1-5, with 9 nucleotides matching TRBD1. V was pared by 5 bases and J by 6 bases, with 5 bases of the junction left unmatched. The CDR3 has 14 amino acids. Germline V lookup: CDR1 LNHDA, CDR2 SQIVND (reference sequence). The DNA of the CDR3 is TGTGCCAGTAGTGTACAGGGGGCAGGTCAGCCCCAGCATTTT. Translating gives CASSVQGAGQPQHF.

J is TRBJ2-1 and V is TRBV6-1; D call uncertain. CDR3 length: 12 residues. The germline V gene has CDR1 MNHNS and CDR2 SASEGT. The germline V and J ends were trimmed by 6 bases and 10 bases, with 13 bases remaining between them. DNA of the CDR3: TGTGCCAGCAGCCCCGATCTCTGGGAGCAGTTCTTC. Translation gives CASSPDLWEQFF.

This clone was counted once. This rearrangement joins TRBV7-3 to TRBJ2-7, with 7 bases that match TRBD2. J gave up 7 bases and V 0 bases, and 6 bases lay outside the gene matches. The CDR3 length is 14 residues. Per the germline V gene, CDR1 is SGHTA and CDR2 is FQGTGA. CDR3 nucleotide sequence: TGTGCCAGCAGCTTAACTGGGAGGGCGAGGGAGCAGTACTTC. Amino acid sequence: CASSLTGRAREQYF.

The rearrangement joins TRBV11-3 to TRBJ2-7, with 7 bases matching TRBD1. Germline CDR1 and CDR2: SGHNT and YENEEA. CDR3 length equals 15 residues. V shed 6 bases, J shed 4 bases, and the junction held 12 bases outside the gene matches. CDR3 nucleotide sequence: TGTGCCAGCAGTAACGGACAGGCCGTATCGTACGAGCAGTACTTC. Protein product: CASSNGQAVSYEQYF.

The J gene is TRBJ1-5, the V gene TRBV28, with D perhaps matching TRBD1 (6 bases). Per the germline V gene, CDR1 is MDHEN and CDR2 is SYDVKM. CDR3 length: 14 residues. The germline V and J ends were trimmed by 3 bases and 3 bases, with 9 bases remaining between them. DNA for the CDR3: TGTGCCAGCAGTTTCAACAGGGACAATCAGCCCCAGCATTTT. Encoded protein: CASSFNRDNQPQHF. Full variable domain (remainder filled in from reference TRBV28 and TRBJ1-5): DVKVTQSSRYLVKRTGEKVFLECVQDMDHENMFWYRQDPGLGLRLIYFSYDVKMKEKGDIPEGYSVSREKKERFSLILESASTNQTSMYLCASSFNRDNQPQHFGDGTRLSIL.

The gene calls are TRBV7-2 and TRBJ2-7, with no clear D. V was shortened by 1 base and J by 2 bases, with 12 bases between the two germline ends. The germline CDR1 and CDR2 sequences are SGHTA and FQGNSA. The CDR3 covers 15 residues. CDR3 amino acids: CASSLDPRQPYEQYF. The CDR3 DNA follows: TGTGCCAGCAGCTTAGATCCCCGGCAGCCCTACGAGCAGTACTTC.

This chain joins TRBV6-5 and TRBJ2-3; 10 bases line up with TRBD2. The CDR3 has 14 amino acids. Unmatched junction bases numbered 6, after V lost 6 bases and J lost 6 bases. In germline, CDR1 is MNHEY, CDR2 SVGAGI. CDR3 bases: TGTGCCAGCAGACGAGCGGGGGGGACGGATACGCAGTATTTT. Amino acid sequence: CASRRAGGTDTQYF.

The rearrangement uses TRBV6-5 and TRBJ2-3, with 8 bases fitting TRBD2. In germline, CDR1 is MNHEY, CDR2 SVGAGI. The CDR3 runs to 14 residues. With V trimmed by 2 bases and J by 8 bases, 6 bases remained unmatched. The CDR3 sequence is CASSYDGGGITQYF. DNA for the CDR3: TGTGCCAGCAGTTACGACGGGGGGGGAATTACGCAGTATTTT.

The J gene is TRBJ2-7, the V gene TRBV5-1; tentative D call: TRBD1 (6 bases). CDR1 is SGHRS, CDR2 YFSETQ, per germline. The ends were cut back, 5 bases at V and 0 bases at J, with 15 bases in the middle. This CDR3 comprises 15 residues. CDR3 in amino acids: CASSLWTADSYEQYF. CDR3 bases: TGCGCCAGCAGTCTATGGACAGCGGACTCCTACGAGCAGTACTTC.

The chain uses TRBV6-6 and TRBJ1-4, with 11 bases lining up with TRBD1. J was trimmed by 8 bases and V by 0 bases; bases with no gene match: 2. Germline loops: CDR1 MNHNY, CDR2 SVGAGI (reference sequence). CDR3 length equals 15 residues. CDR3: CASSYSGTGGEKLFF. In nucleotides, the CDR3 is TGTGCCAGCAGTTACTCCGGGACAGGGGGGGAAAAACTGTTTTTT.

The rearrangement uses TRBV7-8 and TRBJ2-7; D is undetermined. Trimming cost V 9 bases and J 0 bases, with 18 bases left between them. CDR1 and CDR2 from the germline V gene are SGHVS and FQNEAQ. This CDR3 region has 15 residues. CDR3 in amino acids: CASQKGRVSSYEQYF. CDR3 in DNA: TGTGCCAGTCAGAAAGGGCGTGTTAGCTCCTACGAGCAGTACTTC.

This clone has only one observation. V is TRBV28 and J is TRBJ2-3, with D perhaps TRBD1 (8 bases). The CDR3 has 19 residues. The V gene's germline CDR1 is MDHEN and CDR2 SYDVKM. V lost 5 bases and J lost 3, with 27 bases in between. In nucleotides, the CDR3 is TGTGCCAGCAGTCCCCACAGGGGGAGGGGAGACTTTAGTACAGATACGCAGTATTTT. Its translation: CASSPHRGRGDFSTDTQYF.

The J gene is TRBJ2-7, the V gene TRBV7-2; 7 bases align to TRBD1. The germline V gene has CDR1 SGHTA and CDR2 FQGNSA. The CDR3 runs to 13 residues. The V segment lost 5 bases and the J segment 4 bases; nucleotides outside the gene matches: 5. This chain's CDR3 is CASSRTGSYEQYF. In nucleotides, the CDR3 is TGTGCCAGCAGCCGGACAGGTTCATACGAGCAGTACTTC.

The J gene is TRBJ2-2, the V gene TRBV5-1, with 8 bases fitting TRBD1. Unmatched junction bases numbered 5, after V lost 2 bases and J lost 2 bases. The germline V gene has CDR1 SGHRS and CDR2 YFSETQ. The CDR3 loop spans 16 amino acids. For the CDR3, the DNA is TGCGCCAGCAGCTTCAGTCAGGGGGCCAACACCGGGGAGCTGTTTTTT. It specifies CASSFSQGANTGELFF. The entire variable domain, with the rest obtained from reference TRBV5-1 and TRBJ2-2, is as follows: KAGVTQTPRYLIKTRGQQVTLSCSPISGHRSVSWYQQTPGQGLQFLFEYFSETQRNKGNFPGRFSGRQFSNSRSEMNVSTLELGDSALYLCASSFSQGANTGELFFGEGSRLTVL.

DNA of the CDR3: TGCGCCAGCAGGGTAGGGGTCACCGGGGAGCTGTTTTTT. This codes for CASRVGVTGELFF. V and J are TRBV5-1 and TRBJ2-2; tentative D call: TRBD1 (5 bases). The CDR3 spans 13 residues. The germline V gene has CDR1 SGHRS and CDR2 YFSETQ. Trimming removed 5 bases from V and 4 bases from J, with 9 bases in between. Together with reference TRBV5-1 and TRBJ2-2, the CDR3 gives the full variable domain: KAGVTQTPRYLIKTRGQQVTLSCSPISGHRSVSWYQQTPGQGLQFLFEYFSETQRNKGNFPGRFSGRQFSNSRSEMNVSTLELGDSALYLCASRVGVTGELFFGEGSRLTVL.

The CDR3 DNA reads as TGCGCCAGCAGCCAGTCCGCAGGGTACGGCTACACCTTC. Amino acid sequence: CASSQSAGYGYTF. The chain couples TRBV4-3 to TRBJ1-2, with D possibly TRBD1 on 5 matching bases. Germline-derived CDR1 and CDR2 are LGHNA and YSLEER. The CDR3 totals 13 residues. The V end was cut by 3 bases, the J end by 8 bases, with 13 bases between.

This clone was counted a few times. V gene TRBV18 combines with J gene TRBJ2-1; perhaps D is TRBD1 or TRBD2 (5 bases each). Germline CDR1 is KGHSH and CDR2 is LQKENI. V lost 2 bases and J 6 bases, leaving 5 bases between the germline ends. The CDR3 spans 12 residues. The CDR3 DNA follows: TGTGCCAGCTCACCAGGGGGCAATGAGCAGTTCTTC. This sequence encodes CASSPGGNEQFF.